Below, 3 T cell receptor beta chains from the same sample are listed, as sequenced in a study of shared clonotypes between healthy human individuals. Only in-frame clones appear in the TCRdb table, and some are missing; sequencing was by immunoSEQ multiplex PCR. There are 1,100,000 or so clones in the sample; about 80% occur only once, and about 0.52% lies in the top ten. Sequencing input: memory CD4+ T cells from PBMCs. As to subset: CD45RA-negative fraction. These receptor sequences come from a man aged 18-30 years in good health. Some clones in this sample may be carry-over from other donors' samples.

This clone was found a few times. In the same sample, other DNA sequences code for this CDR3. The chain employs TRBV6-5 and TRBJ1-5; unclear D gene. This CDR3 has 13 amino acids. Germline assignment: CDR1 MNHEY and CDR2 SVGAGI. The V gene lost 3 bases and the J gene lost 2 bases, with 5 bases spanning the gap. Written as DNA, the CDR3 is TGTGCCAGCAGTTATCGTCGCAATCAGCCCCAGCATTTT. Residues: CASSYRRNQPQHF.

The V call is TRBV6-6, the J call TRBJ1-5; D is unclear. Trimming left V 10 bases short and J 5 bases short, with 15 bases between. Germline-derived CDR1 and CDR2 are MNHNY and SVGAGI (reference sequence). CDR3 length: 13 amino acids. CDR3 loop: CAIAWGGYQPQHF. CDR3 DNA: TGTGCCATCGCCTGGGGAGGCTATCAGCCCCAGCATTTT.

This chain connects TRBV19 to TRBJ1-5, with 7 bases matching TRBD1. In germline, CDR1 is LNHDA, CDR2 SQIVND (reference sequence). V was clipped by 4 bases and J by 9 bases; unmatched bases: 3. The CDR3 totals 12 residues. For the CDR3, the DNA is TGTGCCAGTAGTACATACAGGGGGCCCCAGCATTTT. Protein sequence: CASSTYRGPQHF.